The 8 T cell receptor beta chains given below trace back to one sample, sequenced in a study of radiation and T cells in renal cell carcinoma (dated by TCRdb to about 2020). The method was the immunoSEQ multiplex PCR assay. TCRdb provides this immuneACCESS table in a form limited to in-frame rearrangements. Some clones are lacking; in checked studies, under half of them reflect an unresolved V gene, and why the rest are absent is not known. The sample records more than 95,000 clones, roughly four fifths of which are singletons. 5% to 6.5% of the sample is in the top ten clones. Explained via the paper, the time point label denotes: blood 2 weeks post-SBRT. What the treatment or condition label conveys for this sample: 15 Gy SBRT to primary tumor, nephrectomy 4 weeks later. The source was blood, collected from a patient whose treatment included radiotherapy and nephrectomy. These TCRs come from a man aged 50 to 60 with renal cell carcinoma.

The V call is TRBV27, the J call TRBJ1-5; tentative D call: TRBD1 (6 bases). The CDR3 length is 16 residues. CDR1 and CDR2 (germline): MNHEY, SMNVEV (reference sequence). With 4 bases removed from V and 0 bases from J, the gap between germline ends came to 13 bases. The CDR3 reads CASSSRGLNSNQPQHF. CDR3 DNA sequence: TGTGCCAGCAGTTCAAGGGGGTTAAATAGCAATCAGCCCCAGCATTTT.

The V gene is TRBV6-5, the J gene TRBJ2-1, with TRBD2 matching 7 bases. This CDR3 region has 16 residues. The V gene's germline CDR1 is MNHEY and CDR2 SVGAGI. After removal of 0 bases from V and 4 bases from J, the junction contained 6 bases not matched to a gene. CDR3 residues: CASSYSIGGGYNEQFF. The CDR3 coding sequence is TGTGCCAGCAGTTACTCGATTGGGGGGGGGTACAATGAGCAGTTCTTC.

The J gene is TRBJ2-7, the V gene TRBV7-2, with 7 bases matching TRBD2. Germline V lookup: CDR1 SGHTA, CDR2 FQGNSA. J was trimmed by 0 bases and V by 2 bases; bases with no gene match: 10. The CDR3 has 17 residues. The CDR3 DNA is TGTGCCAGCAGCTTAAGGGTTGGGGCTAGCGGCTCCTACGAGCAGTACTTC. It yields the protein CASSLRVGASGSYEQYF.

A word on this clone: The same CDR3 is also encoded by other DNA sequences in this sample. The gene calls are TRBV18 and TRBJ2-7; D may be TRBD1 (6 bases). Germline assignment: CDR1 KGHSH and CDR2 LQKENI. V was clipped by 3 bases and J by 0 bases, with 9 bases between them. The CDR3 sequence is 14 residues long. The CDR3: CASSPNRDSYEQYF. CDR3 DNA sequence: TGTGCCAGCTCACCTAACAGGGACTCCTACGAGCAGTACTTC.

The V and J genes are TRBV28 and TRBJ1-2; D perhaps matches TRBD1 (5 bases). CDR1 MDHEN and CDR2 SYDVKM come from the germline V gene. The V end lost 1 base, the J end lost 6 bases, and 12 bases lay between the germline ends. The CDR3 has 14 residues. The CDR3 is CASSLYQGPNGYTF. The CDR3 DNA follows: TGTGCCAGCAGTTTATATCAGGGACCTAATGGCTACACCTTC.

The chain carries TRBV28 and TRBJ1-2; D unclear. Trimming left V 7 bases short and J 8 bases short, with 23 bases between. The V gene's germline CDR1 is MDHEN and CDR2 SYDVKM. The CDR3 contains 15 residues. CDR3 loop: CASTSLLGKARGYTF. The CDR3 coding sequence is TGTGCCAGCACCTCCTTGTTGGGGAAGGCGAGGGGCTACACCTTC.

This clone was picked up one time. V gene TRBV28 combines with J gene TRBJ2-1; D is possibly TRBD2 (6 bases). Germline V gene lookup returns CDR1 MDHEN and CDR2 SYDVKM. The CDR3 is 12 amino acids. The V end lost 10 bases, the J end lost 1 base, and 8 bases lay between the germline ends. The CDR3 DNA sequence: TGTGCCACAGGGACTTCCTACAATGAGCAGTTCTTC. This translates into CATGTSYNEQFF.

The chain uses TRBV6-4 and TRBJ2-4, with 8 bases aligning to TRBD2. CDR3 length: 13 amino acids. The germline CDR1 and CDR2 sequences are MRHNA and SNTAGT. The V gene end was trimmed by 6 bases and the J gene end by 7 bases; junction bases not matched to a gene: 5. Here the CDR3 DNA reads TGTGCCAGCAGAGTAGCGGGGTGGAACATTCAGTACTTC. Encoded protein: CASRVAGWNIQYF.